Described below is a single TCR beta chain sequence and its context. Profiling relied on immunoSEQ multiplex PCR, and the TCRdb table lists in-frame clones only, not all of them. The sample shows approximately 78,000 clones, over 95% of them seen only once. This sample was included in a study of technical replicates of blood from a few donors. Trimming shortened V by 3 bases and J by 0 bases, and 7 bases separated the two germline ends. CDR1 and CDR2 (germline): SGDLS, YYNGEE. The CDR3 contains 15 residues. The receptor's source is a human donor in good health. Sequenced: T cells isolated from PBMCs. The rearrangement links TRBV9 to TRBJ2-6, with TRBD1 as a possible D gene (5 bases). The CDR3 loop reads CASSGDSSGANVLTF. The CDR3 bases are TGTGCCAGCAGCGGTGACAGCTCTGGGGCCAACGTCCTGACTTTC.